The 5 T cell receptor beta chains below were found in one sample sequenced in a study of CD8+ T cells in alopecia areata. RNA extraction was followed by reverse transcription into cDNA, which acted as the sequencing template. The repertoire was sequenced with immunoSEQ multiplex PCR; TCRdb's copy has only in-frame clones and lacks some. In total the sample includes about 270,000 clones, none of them seen once. Cell sorting was performed on pooled cutaneous lymph node cells with CD4, CD8alpha, NKG2D, NKG2ACE and other markers. Sequencing input: CD4+ T cells sorted from a lymph node. The receptors stem from a C3H/HeJ mouse with alopecia areata. Strain haplotype (MHC): H2-k.

In this sample, this clone turned up a few times. Genes and germline come from the mouse. The read gets to within 4 residues of the CDR3 end, and the germline J gene fills in the rest. The V and J genes are TRBV31 and TRBJ1-2, with 10 bases matching TRBD1. Germline V gene data show CDR1 as GKSSPN and CDR2 as SITVG. The CDR3 consists of 13 residues. The CDR3 sequence: CAWNPGQGSDYTF. Incomplete CDR3 DNA: TGTGCCTGGAATCCGGGACAGGGGAGC.

On this clone itself: Gene names follow the mouse nomenclature. The CDR3 end lies 4 residues beyond the end of the read and is filled in from the germline J gene. In the same sample, other DNA sequences code for this CDR3. The chain combines TRBV1 with TRBJ2-3; tentatively, D is TRBD2 (6 bases). V was shortened by 0 bases and J by 1 base, with 8 bases between the two germline ends. CDR3 size: 15 residues. The germline V gene encodes CDR1 NSQYPW and CDR2 LRSPGD (reference sequence). The DNA read from the CDR3 is TGCACCTGCAGTGCAGATCCTGGGGGTGCAGAA. Amino acids: CTCSADPGGAE. The CDR3 in its entirety is CTCSADPGGAETLYF.

This clone has just a few counts. Genes here carry mouse names. The read terminates 4 residues before the CDR3 end, so the remaining end is supplied by the germline J gene. V gene TRBV13-1 combines with J gene TRBJ2-4; D may be TRBD1 (6 bases). This CDR3 has 12 residues. Germline lookup yields CDR1 NSHNY and CDR2 SYGAGN. CDR3 protein: CASSVTGNTLYF. CDR3 DNA, as far as it was read: TGTGCCAGCAGTGTGACAGGAAAC.

With regard to this clone: The genes are named according to mouse. The observed sequence ends 4 residues before the CDR3 terminus, with the missing tail filled in from the germline J gene. In the same sample, other DNA sequences code for this CDR3. The chain uses TRBV19 and TRBJ1-1, with D perhaps TRBD1 (6 bases). The CDR3 is made up of 14 amino acids. The V gene's germline CDR1 is FNHDT and CDR2 SITEND (reference sequence). The ends were cut back, 2 bases at V and 0 bases at J, with 8 bases in the middle. The CDR3 protein is CASSIWTANTEVFF. The part of the CDR3 DNA that was read is TGTGCCAGCAGTATCTGGACAGCAAACACA.

This clone was found a few times. Germline and genes here are mouse. The read comes to an end 4 residues before the CDR3 does, leaving the germline J gene to fill in the end. The rearrangement joins TRBV31 to TRBJ2-3; 10 positions match TRBD2. From germline, CDR1 is GKSSPN and CDR2 SITVG. This CDR3 spans 14 amino acids. Trimming at V came to 4 bases and at J to 2 bases, leaving 3 bases not matched to a gene. The CDR3 region is CAWTGGAVAETLYF. Partial CDR3 DNA: TGTGCCTGGACTGGGGGGGCGGTTGCAGAA.